This TCR beta chain derives from a study of OX40 agonist ivuxolimab in advanced cancers. Overall study: Males comprised about 78% of the group, whose mean age was roughly 64 years (range about 20 to 90).

To note about this clone: Antigen: not known.

Anyone with autoimmune disease history or systemic immunosuppression was excluded. V trimming: 6 bases; J trimming: 6 bases; junction bases outside the gene matches: 18. There are 18 residues in the CDR3. CDR1 is LNHDA, CDR2 SQIVND, per germline (reference sequence). Method: immunoSEQ multiplex PCR; TCRdb's copy keeps in-frame clones and lacks some. The sample includes around 110,000 clones, approximately 89% seen only once; the top ten take 1% to 1.5%. Study conclusions and caveats: There was clonal expansion of CD4+ and CD8+ blood T cells by week 6 at 0.1 to 3.0 mg/kg. Relative to CD4+ cells, CD8+ T cells on average had more expanded clones.

Sequences were derived from CD4+ or CD8+ T cells sorted from blood, sampled in a trial of the OX40 agonist ivuxolimab. This chain uses TRBV19 with TRBJ2-2; the match to TRBD2 covers 8 bases. The origin of this receptor is an adult with an advanced solid tumor such as melanoma, head and neck, liver or kidney cancer. As DNA, the CDR3 is TGTGCCAGTAGGGGGGGCCTAGCGGGTCTGGAGAAAGCCGGGGAGCTGTTTTTT. Translated, it gives CASRGGLAGLEKAGELFF. Complete variable domain (other parts from reference TRBV19 and TRBJ2-2): DGGITQSPKYLFRKEGQNVTLSCEQNLNHDAMYWYRQDPGQGLRLIYYSQIVNDFQKGDIAEGYSVSREKKESFPLTVTSAQKNPTAFYLCASRGGLAGLEKAGELFFGEGSRLTVL.